Shown below are 8 T cell receptor beta chains from a single sample sequenced in a study of OX40 agonist ivuxolimab in advanced cancers. Sequencing was performed with immunoSEQ multiplex PCR; in TCRdb, only in-frame clones are kept and a portion is missing. Among tens of thousands of clones, about 90% were seen once, and the ten largest hold 10%. The starting material was CD4+ or CD8+ T cells sorted from blood, obtained in a trial of the OX40 agonist ivuxolimab. Every receptor here comes from an adult with an advanced solid tumor such as melanoma, head and neck, liver or kidney cancer.

This clone appeared a single time. The chain employs TRBV2 and TRBJ1-6; unclear D gene. Germline-derived CDR1 and CDR2 are SNHLY and FYNNEI. Trimming removed 6 bases from V and 7 bases from J, with 16 bases in between. The CDR3 covers 15 residues. CDR3 sequence reads: CASSLDGIPNSPLHF. CDR3 in DNA: TGTGCCAGCAGCCTCGACGGTATCCCAAATTCACCCCTCCACTTT. The whole variable domain, filled in from reference TRBV2 and TRBJ1-6, reads EPEVTQTPSHQVTQMGQEVILRCVPISNHLYFYWYRQILGQKVEFLVSFYNNEISEKSEIFDDQFSVERPDGSNFTLKIRSTKLEDSAMYFCASSLDGIPNSPLHFGNGTRLTVT.

The J gene is TRBJ2-2, the V gene TRBV7-2; D unresolved. Germline V gene data show CDR1 as SGHTA and CDR2 as FQGNSA. Between the trimmed V and J ends, which lost 3 bases and 0 bases, there was a span of 11 bases. The length of the CDR3 is 16 residues. CDR3 DNA: TGTGCCAGCAGCTTGATGCAGGCCTCGAACACCGGGGAGCTGTTTTTT. This translates into CASSLMQASNTGELFF. The full variable domain, rest sourced from reference TRBV7-2 and TRBJ2-2, is GAGVSQSPSNKVTEKGKDVELRCDPISGHTALYWYRQSLGQGLEFLIYFQGNSAPDKSGLPSDRFSAERTGGSVSTLTIQRTQQEDSAVYLCASSLMQASNTGELFFGEGSRLTVL.

The CDR3 spells CSVGPGGSYEQYF. The CDR3 DNA sequence: TGCAGCGTTGGTCCAGGGGGTAGCTACGAGCAGTACTTC. The chain carries TRBV29-1 and TRBJ2-7; 7 bases line up with TRBD1. This CDR3 region has 13 residues. The trim removed 4 bases at V and 3 bases at J, leaving 6 bases unmatched. The V gene's germline CDR1 is SQVTM and CDR2 ANQGSEA.

This clone came up a few times. The CDR3 region has the DNA TGTGCCAGCAGTTTGGACCCCCGGAGGACTCCGAACACTGAAGCTTTCTTT. It codes for CASSLDPRRTPNTEAFF. V is TRBV27 and J is TRBJ1-1; D unclear. CDR1 and CDR2 from the germline V gene are MNHEY and SMNVEV (reference sequence). The V and J ends lost 3 bases and 1 base respectively, with 18 bases between them. CDR3 length equals 17 residues.

This chain links TRBV28 with TRBJ1-4; 7 nucleotides line up with TRBD1. Germline values: CDR1 MDHEN, CDR2 SYDVKM. This CDR3 is 16 amino acids long. V was clipped by 3 bases and J by 4 bases; unmatched bases: 8. The DNA of the CDR3 is TGTGCCAGCAGTTTCCTAATAGGGGACAGTAATGAAAAACTGTTTTTT. Translation: CASSFLIGDSNEKLFF.

This chain links TRBV2 with TRBJ2-1; 12 bases fit TRBD2. Germline trimming cut 6 bases from V and 9 bases from J; bases unmatched to any gene: 9. Germline CDR1 and CDR2: SNHLY and FYNNEI. The CDR3 covers 15 residues. CDR3 amino acids: CASRKLAGGLFEQFF. For the CDR3, the DNA is TGTGCCAGCAGAAAGCTAGCGGGGGGGCTTTTTGAGCAGTTCTTC.

The V and J genes are TRBV15 and TRBJ1-2; D is unresolved. Trimming shortened V by 5 bases and J by 5 bases, and 12 bases separated the two germline ends. The CDR3 contains 13 residues. In germline, CDR1 is LNHNV, CDR2 YYDKDF (reference sequence). DNA for the CDR3: TGTGCCACCAGCGGGCAGGACGAATATGGCTACACCTTC. As protein: CATSGQDEYGYTF.

The J gene is TRBJ1-3, the V gene TRBV28; the D is unclear. This CDR3 comprises 12 residues. Germline V gene data show CDR1 as MDHEN and CDR2 as SYDVKM. The V end was cut by 2 bases, the J end by 4 bases, with 3 bases between. Here the CDR3 DNA reads TGTGCCAGCAGTTTAGAAGGAAACACCATATATTTT. The encoded protein is CASSLEGNTIYF.